This TCR beta chain was sequenced during a study of T cells after yellow fever vaccination. Of note for this clonotype: Antigen: not known. Sequence at one end of the junction differs from germline and may be a read error.

General study findings and limits: A large majority of primary-vaccination clones showed up again after the booster (just under 97% CD4, around 90% CD8).

TCRdb called the 5' RACE reads again in MiXCR, with one record for every CDR3 protein. The sample carries a few hundred thousand distinct CDR3 sequences, roughly 4.3% recorded once. The CDR3 length is 15 residues. Germline CDR1 and CDR2: KGHSH and LQKENI. The receptor's source is a man in his late teens or twenties who received the YFV17D yellow fever vaccine. This chain connects TRBV18 to TRBJ1-2; TRBD1 is a possible D gene (6 bases). This sample comprised PBMCs, obtained 5 days after the yellow fever booster vaccination. The chain's CDR3 is CACSPGSGGGYGYTF. CDR3 coding DNA: TGTGCCTGCTCACCAGGGTCTGGAGGGGGTTATGGCTACACCTTC.